Below, one T cell receptor beta chain is given with its context. The antigen is not known. The sample belongs to a study of OX40 agonist ivuxolimab in advanced cancers. Study summary: An anti-OX40 (CD134) antibody with agonistic activity, ivuxolimab, was administered to patients. One patient with hepatocellular carcinoma and two with cutaneous melanoma, three in all, had partial responses. General study results and limits: At doses 0.1 to 3.0 mg/kg, CD4+ and CD8+ clones expanded. At 0.1-3.0 mg/kg, partial responders had clonal expansion among the lowest observed.

Germline V gene data show CDR1 as SEHNR and CDR2 as FQNEAQ (reference sequence). The CDR3 has 16 residues. Trimming took off 5 bases at V and 2 bases at J, with 18 bases between the two ends. Assay used: immunoSEQ multiplex PCR; TCRdb lists only in-frame clones, some missing. The sample holds about 120,000 clones, approximately 90% seen once. The sequence was obtained from an adult with an advanced solid tumor such as melanoma, head and neck, liver or kidney cancer. The V and J genes are TRBV7-9 and TRBJ2-5, with D uncertain. The sample here was CD4+ or CD8+ T cells sorted from blood, taken in a trial of the OX40 agonist ivuxolimab. The CDR3: CASSPTGQSLQETQYF. The CDR3 bases are TGTGCCAGCAGCCCGACCGGGCAGTCGTTACAAGAGACCCAGTACTTC.